These T cell receptor beta chains were read from a single sample in a study of T-cell reconstitution after alpha-beta-depleted transplantation in children. In TCRdb, the PCR reads were re-called with MiXCR into one record per CDR3 protein. Among roughly 340,000 distinct CDR3 sequences listed, roughly 15% were seen once. The input for sequencing was PBMCs, mostly from graft donor cells, taken 360 days after TCRalphabeta/CD19-depleted stem cell transplant. These receptors all stem from a male patient aged 2-15 years who had a stem cell transplant for acute lymphoblastic leukemia, so the T cells may come from the graft donor. Both conserved end residues are part of each CDR3. The order of the fields is V gene, clone size, D gene, J gene, CDR3 protein, CDR3 DNA. The D gene is left open where the match is weak. A clone size is listed for some rows: how often the clone was seen (once, few, many), or a class if it is expanded.

v_call: TRBV28; clone_size: few; d_call: TRBD1; j_call: TRBJ1-1; cdr3_aa: CASRTGMDTEAFF; cdr3_nt: TGTGCCAGCAGGACAGGGATGGACACTGAAGCTTTCTTT
v_call: TRBV29-1; clone_size: NA; d_call: TRBD1; j_call: TRBJ2-5; cdr3_aa: CSVEPGQSRETQYF; cdr3_nt: TGCAGCGTCGAACCGGGACAGTCTCGGGAGACCCAGTACTTC
v_call: TRBV28; clone_size: NA; d_call: TRBD1; j_call: TRBJ2-7; cdr3_aa: CASSVTGDRYEQYF; cdr3_nt: TGTGCCAGCAGTGTGACAGGGGACCGCTACGAGCAGTACTTC
v_call: TRBV30; clone_size: NA; d_call: NA; j_call: TRBJ2-1; cdr3_aa: CAWSVLGEQFF; cdr3_nt: TGTGCCTGGAGTGTACTAGGTGAGCAGTTCTTC
v_call: TRBV30; clone_size: few; d_call: NA; j_call: TRBJ2-2; cdr3_aa: CAWNHGTLGELFF; cdr3_nt: TGTGCCTGGAATCACGGGACTCTCGGGGAGCTGTTTTTT
v_call: TRBV4-1; clone_size: few; d_call: NA; j_call: TRBJ2-4; cdr3_aa: CASSQPGQKNIQYF; cdr3_nt: TGCGCCAGCAGCCAGCCTGGTCAGAAAAACATTCAGTACTTC
v_call: TRBV6-1; clone_size: many; d_call: NA; j_call: TRBJ2-7; cdr3_aa: CASSNSGTTYEQYF; cdr3_nt: TGTGCCAGCAGTAACAGCGGAACCACCTACGAGCAGTACTTC
v_call: TRBV6-1; clone_size: NA; d_call: NA; j_call: TRBJ1-2; cdr3_aa: CASSPEWGNYGYTF; cdr3_nt: TGTGCCAGCAGTCCCGAATGGGGTAACTATGGCTACACCTTC
v_call: TRBV10-3; clone_size: few; d_call: NA; j_call: TRBJ2-3; cdr3_aa: CAIRAGRVTDTQYF; cdr3_nt: TGTGCCATCAGGGCTGGGCGCGTCACAGATACGCAGTATTTT
v_call: TRBV29-1; clone_size: once; d_call: TRBD1; j_call: TRBJ1-2; cdr3_aa: CSTRTGDRGYTF; cdr3_nt: TGCAGCACCCGGACAGGGGATCGTGGCTACACCTTC
v_call: TRBV5-1; clone_size: NA; d_call: NA; j_call: TRBJ2-7; cdr3_aa: CASSLQGSTYEQYF; cdr3_nt: TGCGCCAGCAGCCTACAGGGTAGTACCTACGAGCAGTACTTC
v_call: TRBV13; clone_size: few; d_call: TRBD1; j_call: TRBJ2-7; cdr3_aa: CASSSGQGTIYEQYF; cdr3_nt: TGTGCCAGCAGTTCCGGACAGGGGACGATCTACGAGCAGTACTTC
v_call: TRBV10-3; clone_size: many; d_call: NA; j_call: TRBJ2-7; cdr3_aa: CAISEGWQGFSEQYF; cdr3_nt: TGTGCCATCAGTGAGGGTTGGCAGGGGTTTTCTGAGCAGTACTTC
v_call: TRBV5-6; clone_size: few; d_call: NA; j_call: TRBJ2-1; cdr3_aa: CASSLLRDNEQFF; cdr3_nt: TGTGCCAGCAGCTTGCTCAGGGACAATGAGCAGTTCTTC
v_call: TRBV12-3/TRBV12-4; clone_size: NA; d_call: NA; j_call: TRBJ1-2; cdr3_aa: CASSLALRTAGSGRYGYTF; cdr3_nt: TGTGCCAGCAGTTTAGCGCTCCGGACAGCGGGTTCCGGGAGGTATGGCTACACCTTC
v_call: TRBV4-3; clone_size: few; d_call: TRBD1; j_call: TRBJ1-2; cdr3_aa: CASSQGHRGPDGYTF; cdr3_nt: TGCGCCAGCAGCCAAGGGCACAGGGGGCCTGATGGCTACACCTTC
v_call: TRBV4-1; clone_size: NA; d_call: NA; j_call: TRBJ2-5; cdr3_aa: CASSQDRGEQETQYF; cdr3_nt: TGCGCCAGCAGCCAAGATCGGGGCGAACAAGAGACCCAGTACTTC
v_call: TRBV6-2/TRBV6-3; clone_size: NA; d_call: TRBD2; j_call: TRBJ2-3; cdr3_aa: CASTYEREGQYGDTQYF; cdr3_nt: TGTGCCAGCACCTATGAGCGGGAGGGCCAGTACGGAGATACGCAGTATTTT
v_call: TRBV20-1; clone_size: NA; d_call: TRBD2; j_call: TRBJ2-3; cdr3_aa: CSPLAAVTDTQYF; cdr3_nt: TGCAGCCCCCTAGCGGCGGTCACAGATACGCAGTATTTT
v_call: TRBV29-1; clone_size: once; d_call: NA; j_call: TRBJ2-7; cdr3_aa: CSVQALGRHEGSYEQYF; cdr3_nt: TGCAGCGTTCAGGCCCTAGGCCGTCACGAGGGTTCCTACGAGCAGTACTTC
v_call: TRBV11-2; clone_size: few; d_call: NA; j_call: TRBJ1-1; cdr3_aa: CASSLGGGYTEAFF; cdr3_nt: TGTGCCAGCAGCTTGGGCGGGGGGTACACTGAAGCTTTCTTT
v_call: TRBV4-3; clone_size: NA; d_call: TRBD1; j_call: TRBJ2-5; cdr3_aa: CASSHSAPTGPEETQYF; cdr3_nt: TGCGCCAGCAGTCACTCGGCCCCGACAGGGCCCGAAGAGACCCAGTACTTC
v_call: TRBV30; clone_size: NA; d_call: NA; j_call: TRBJ1-6; cdr3_aa: CAWNGERNSPLHF; cdr3_nt: TGTGCCTGGAACGGGGAACGGAATTCACCCCTCCACTTT
v_call: TRBV13; clone_size: NA; d_call: NA; j_call: TRBJ2-1; cdr3_aa: CASSSMGNEQFF; cdr3_nt: TGTGCCAGCAGCTCCATGGGCAATGAGCAGTTCTTC
v_call: TRBV11-2; clone_size: once; d_call: TRBD1; j_call: TRBJ1-5; cdr3_aa: CASSPNPGQGAIISNHPQHF; cdr3_nt: TGTGCCAGCAGCCCCAATCCGGGACAGGGGGCTATAATTAGCAATCATCCCCAGCATTTT
v_call: TRBV28; clone_size: few; d_call: NA; j_call: TRBJ1-5; cdr3_aa: CASSLYRFLISNQPQHF; cdr3_nt: TGTGCCAGCAGTTTATATAGGTTTCTAATTAGCAATCAGCCCCAGCATTTT
v_call: TRBV10-3; clone_size: many; d_call: NA; j_call: TRBJ2-3; cdr3_aa: CAIMAGTILRDTQYF; cdr3_nt: TGTGCCATCATGGCGGGGACGATCCTTCGAGATACGCAGTATTTT
v_call: TRBV29-1; clone_size: many; d_call: TRBD2; j_call: TRBJ2-3; cdr3_aa: CSVGLAGRDTQYF; cdr3_nt: TGCAGTGTGGGACTAGCGGGAAGAGATACGCAGTATTTT
v_call: TRBV4-3; clone_size: NA; d_call: NA; j_call: TRBJ2-3; cdr3_aa: CASSQAVTSIISTDTQYF; cdr3_nt: TGCGCCAGCAGCCAAGCGGTGACAAGCATTATTAGCACAGATACGCAGTATTTT
v_call: TRBV9; clone_size: few; d_call: NA; j_call: TRBJ1-1; cdr3_aa: CASSEQGGYHTEAFF; cdr3_nt: TGTGCCAGCAGCGAACAGGGAGGGTACCACACTGAAGCTTTCTTT
v_call: TRBV12-3/TRBV12-4; clone_size: few; d_call: NA; j_call: TRBJ2-5; cdr3_aa: CASSPGDRFQETQYF; cdr3_nt: TGTGCCAGCAGTCCGGGGGACAGATTCCAAGAGACCCAGTACTTC
v_call: TRBV4-3; clone_size: NA; d_call: NA; j_call: TRBJ2-1; cdr3_aa: CASSRRHFGPYNEQFF; cdr3_nt: TGCGCCAGCAGCCGCCGACACTTTGGGCCTTACAATGAGCAGTTCTTC
v_call: TRBV24-1; clone_size: many; d_call: NA; j_call: TRBJ2-1; cdr3_aa: CATSVTGSGGNEQFF; cdr3_nt: TGTGCCACCAGTGTGACCGGGAGTGGGGGCAATGAGCAGTTCTTC
v_call: TRBV24-1; clone_size: NA; d_call: TRBD1; j_call: TRBJ2-2; cdr3_aa: CATSDWTGAGELFF; cdr3_nt: TGTGCCACCAGTGATTGGACAGGGGCCGGGGAGCTGTTTTTT
v_call: TRBV5-1; clone_size: many; d_call: NA; j_call: TRBJ2-1; cdr3_aa: CASSDRGGLLKNEQFF; cdr3_nt: TGCGCCAGCTCCGACAGGGGAGGGTTACTGAAGAATGAGCAGTTCTTC
v_call: TRBV29-1; clone_size: NA; d_call: NA; j_call: TRBJ2-7; cdr3_aa: CSVEAGDYEQYF; cdr3_nt: TGCAGCGTTGAGGCAGGGGACTACGAGCAGTACTTC
v_call: TRBV4-3; clone_size: few; d_call: TRBD2; j_call: TRBJ2-3; cdr3_aa: CASSQDWAGVSDTQYF; cdr3_nt: TGCGCCAGCAGCCAAGATTGGGCGGGAGTATCAGATACGCAGTATTTT
v_call: TRBV24-1; clone_size: many; d_call: NA; j_call: TRBJ2-3; cdr3_aa: CATSEGTDTQYF; cdr3_nt: TGTGCCACCAGTGAAGGGACAGATACGCAGTATTTT
v_call: TRBV3-1; clone_size: NA; d_call: TRBD1; j_call: TRBJ1-2; cdr3_aa: CASSPWTGDFYGYTF; cdr3_nt: TGTGCCAGCAGCCCATGGACAGGGGACTTCTATGGCTACACCTTC
v_call: TRBV7-2; clone_size: few; d_call: NA; j_call: TRBJ1-2; cdr3_aa: CASSLGRRVLSAF; cdr3_nt: TGTGCCAGCAGCTTAGGTCGGCGGGTCCTCTCCGCCTTC
v_call: TRBV3-1; clone_size: many; d_call: NA; j_call: TRBJ1-1; cdr3_aa: CASSPRKGVGTFEAFF; cdr3_nt: TGTGCCAGCAGCCCACGAAAAGGGGTAGGGACTTTTGAAGCTTTCTTT
v_call: TRBV12-3/TRBV12-4; clone_size: many; d_call: NA; j_call: TRBJ1-2; cdr3_aa: CASSLAAGFGGYTF; cdr3_nt: TGTGCCAGCAGTTTAGCGGCAGGGTTTGGCGGCTACACCTTC
v_call: TRBV9; clone_size: NA; d_call: NA; j_call: TRBJ2-2; cdr3_aa: CASSASGVPGELFF; cdr3_nt: TGTGCCAGCAGCGCTTCAGGGGTGCCCGGGGAGCTGTTTTTT
v_call: TRBV7-3; clone_size: NA; d_call: NA; j_call: TRBJ2-4; cdr3_aa: CASSFPEGVRNIQYF; cdr3_nt: TGTGCCAGCAGCTTCCCTGAGGGTGTTCGGAACATTCAGTACTTC
v_call: TRBV2; clone_size: few; d_call: NA; j_call: TRBJ1-5; cdr3_aa: CASSEEQSNQPQHF; cdr3_nt: TGTGCCAGCAGTGAGGAACAGAGCAATCAGCCCCAGCATTTT
v_call: TRBV11-2; clone_size: NA; d_call: TRBD1; j_call: TRBJ2-1; cdr3_aa: CASSVDRVAGEQFF; cdr3_nt: TGTGCCAGCAGCGTGGACAGGGTAGCAGGTGAGCAGTTCTTC
v_call: TRBV9; clone_size: NA; d_call: NA; j_call: TRBJ2-6; cdr3_aa: CASQAPAGANVLTF; cdr3_nt: TGTGCCAGTCAGGCCCCGGCTGGGGCCAACGTCCTGACTTTC
v_call: TRBV5-6; clone_size: many; d_call: NA; j_call: TRBJ2-7; cdr3_aa: CASSLDPGGTYEQYF; cdr3_nt: TGTGCCAGCAGCTTGGATCCAGGGGGGACCTACGAGCAGTACTTC
v_call: TRBV5-1; clone_size: few; d_call: NA; j_call: TRBJ2-3; cdr3_aa: CASSTGQPTDTQYF; cdr3_nt: TGCGCCAGCAGCACTGGACAGCCCACAGATACGCAGTATTTT
v_call: TRBV12-3/TRBV12-4; clone_size: NA; d_call: TRBD1; j_call: TRBJ2-7; cdr3_aa: CASSPDRVRPYEQYF; cdr3_nt: TGTGCCAGCAGTCCGGACAGGGTAAGGCCCTACGAGCAGTACTTC